A selection of T cell receptor beta chains follows, all from one sample in a study of shared clonotypes between healthy human individuals. Profiling relied on immunoSEQ multiplex PCR, and the TCRdb table lists in-frame clones only, not all of them. The sample has about 960,000 clones, approximately 80% seen once. Sequencing was done on a sample of memory CD4+ T cells sorted from blood. The receptors originated from a man aged 18 to 29 in good health. CDR3s include the opening cysteine and the closing phenylalanine or tryptophan. The order of the fields is J gene, D gene, V gene, clone size, CDR3 DNA, CDR3 protein. The D gene is left open where the match is weak. Size is stated for part of the rows, as once, few or many counts, or as a class when the clone is expanded.

J: TRBJ1-4
D: -
V: TRBV5-1
size: -
DNA: TGCGCCAGCAGCCGGAGGGGGGCGGGTGAAAAACTGTTTTTT
CDR3: CASSRRGAGEKLFF

J: TRBJ1-1
D: TRBD1
V: TRBV10-3
size: -
DNA: TGTGCCATCAGCGCGGGACAGCCGAACACTGAAGCTTTCTTT
CDR3: CAISAGQPNTEAFF

J: TRBJ2-1
D: -
V: TRBV5-6
size: -
DNA: TGTGCCAGCAGCTTGCTTGAAGGGAGCTCCTACAATGAGCAGTTCTTC
CDR3: CASSLLEGSSYNEQFF

J: TRBJ1-2
D: -
V: TRBV6-1
size: -
DNA: TGTGCCAGCAGTGAACCCTGGGGCTACACCTTC
CDR3: CASSEPWGYTF

J: TRBJ1-1
D: -
V: TRBV30
size: -
DNA: TGTGCCTGGAGCGCCAGATTCGGACGGACGAACACTGAAGCTTTCTTT
CDR3: CAWSARFGRTNTEAFF

J: TRBJ2-2
D: TRBD1
V: TRBV5-1
size: -
DNA: TGCGCCAGCAGACCCGGGACAGGGGGCACCGGGGAGCTGTTTTTT
CDR3: CASRPGTGGTGELFF

J: TRBJ1-1
D: -
V: TRBV10-3
size: -
DNA: TGTGCCATCAGTTCAGGGTGGAACACTGAAGCTTTCTTT
CDR3: CAISSGWNTEAFF

J: TRBJ2-3
D: TRBD2
V: TRBV9
size: -
DNA: TGTGCCAGCAGCGTAGGGTCGGGAGGGCCTAGCACAGATACGCAGTATTTT
CDR3: CASSVGSGGPSTDTQYF

J: TRBJ1-2
D: -
V: TRBV6-1
size: -
DNA: TGTGCCAGCAGTGAGTCGAGGGTGGGAGGCTACACCTTC
CDR3: CASSESRVGGYTF

J: TRBJ2-2
D: TRBD1
V: TRBV7-9
size: many
DNA: TGTGCCAGCATCCGTCAGCAGGGGGCGACCGGGGAGCTGTTTTTT
CDR3: CASIRQQGATGELFF

J: TRBJ1-5
D: TRBD1
V: TRBV11-2
size: -
DNA: TGTGCCAGCAGCCTTGGGGGCGTAGGGGGCCCTTCTCAGCCCCAGCATTTT
CDR3: CASSLGGVGGPSQPQHF

J: TRBJ1-6
D: -
V: TRBV7-9
size: few
DNA: TGTGCCAGCAGCTTAGCCGGCGGGGGGCAAAGGGATTCACCCCTCCACTTT
CDR3: CASSLAGGGQRDSPLHF

J: TRBJ2-3
D: -
V: TRBV7-8
size: -
DNA: TGTGCCAGCAGCTTAATGGAGACAACAGATACGCAGTATTTT
CDR3: CASSLMETTDTQYF

J: TRBJ1-5
D: TRBD1
V: TRBV6-4
size: once
DNA: TGTGCCAGGAAAATTTTACAGGGGGTTGGCAATCAGCCCCAGCATTTT
CDR3: CARKILQGVGNQPQHF

J: TRBJ2-3
D: TRBD1
V: TRBV30
size: -
DNA: TGTGCCTGGAGAACAGGGGATAGGATCACAGATACGCAGTATTTT
CDR3: CAWRTGDRITDTQYF

J: TRBJ2-6
D: -
V: TRBV7-9
size: few
DNA: TGTGCCAGCAGCTTACAGGGAACGGTCGGGGCCAACGTCCTGACTTTC
CDR3: CASSLQGTVGANVLTF

J: TRBJ2-7
D: TRBD2
V: TRBV7-6
size: -
DNA: TGTGCCAGCAAAAGCGGGATATTAGCCTACGAGCAGTACTTC
CDR3: CASKSGILAYEQYF

J: TRBJ2-6
D: -
V: TRBV6-1
size: -
DNA: TGTGCCAGCAGTGATGGACACTCTGGGGCCAACGTCCTGACTTTC
CDR3: CASSDGHSGANVLTF

J: TRBJ1-5
D: -
V: TRBV30
size: few
DNA: TGTGCCTGGGGGAGTCAGGGAAATCAGCCCCAGCATTTT
CDR3: CAWGSQGNQPQHF

J: TRBJ2-7
D: -
V: TRBV20-1
size: -
DNA: TGCAGTGCCGAGACCACCCACGAGCAGTACTTC
CDR3: CSAETTHEQYF

J: TRBJ2-3
D: TRBD2
V: TRBV30
size: -
DNA: TGTGCCTGGAGTATACCTAGCGGGGGGGGTAGAGATACGCAGTATTTT
CDR3: CAWSIPSGGGRDTQYF

J: TRBJ1-1
D: TRBD1
V: TRBV15
size: -
DNA: TGTGCCACCAGCAGAGATGTGCAGGGGGGCACTGAAGCTTTCTTT
CDR3: CATSRDVQGGTEAFF

J: TRBJ2-3
D: TRBD2
V: TRBV7-8
size: -
DNA: TGTGCCAGCAGCTTAGTGGCTAGCGGGAGGGGGCAGTATTTT
CDR3: CASSLVASGRGQYF

J: TRBJ2-7
D: TRBD2
V: TRBV5-1
size: -
DNA: TGCGCCAGCAGCTTCTCTAGCGGGACGAACTACGAGCAGTACTTC
CDR3: CASSFSSGTNYEQYF

J: TRBJ2-2
D: TRBD1
V: TRBV30
size: -
DNA: TGTGCCTCCGGACAGGTTAAAGCCGGGGAGCTGTTTTTT
CDR3: CASGQVKAGELFF

J: TRBJ2-7
D: -
V: TRBV2
size: -
DNA: TGTGCCAGCAGTGTCAATACAGGATACGAGCAGTACTTC
CDR3: CASSVNTGYEQYF

J: TRBJ1-3
D: -
V: TRBV10-1
size: -
DNA: TGCGCCAGCAGTGATTCGGCTTCTGGAAACACCATATATTTT
CDR3: CASSDSASGNTIYF

J: TRBJ1-6
D: -
V: TRBV18
size: -
DNA: TGTGCCAGCTCACATCCGGGGATGGGGGATTCACCCCTCCACTTT
CDR3: CASSHPGMGDSPLHF

J: TRBJ2-6
D: -
V: TRBV18
size: -
DNA: TGTGCCAGCTCTTCTCTAGAGGCCAACGTCCTGACTTTC
CDR3: CASSSLEANVLTF

J: TRBJ1-2
D: -
V: TRBV28
size: -
DNA: TGTGCCAGCAGTCCCCGACAGATTTCGGGCTACACCTTC
CDR3: CASSPRQISGYTF

J: TRBJ2-7
D: TRBD2
V: TRBV14
size: few
DNA: TGTGCCAGCAGCCAAGGATCTAGCGGGAGCTACGAGCAGTACTTC
CDR3: CASSQGSSGSYEQYF

J: TRBJ2-3
D: -
V: TRBV5-1
size: once
DNA: TGCGCCAGCCGGGAAGGGACAGATACGCAGTATTTT
CDR3: CASREGTDTQYF

J: TRBJ1-5
D: -
V: TRBV4-1
size: -
DNA: TGCGCCAGCAGCCAAGATCGGACGGATAGCAATCAGCCCCAGCATTTT
CDR3: CASSQDRTDSNQPQHF

J: TRBJ1-5
D: TRBD1
V: TRBV7-8
size: -
DNA: TGTGCCAGCAGCTTAAACATCCTCGGACAGGGATCGAGGGGCAATCAGCCCCAGCATTTT
CDR3: CASSLNILGQGSRGNQPQHF

J: TRBJ2-7
D: -
V: TRBV6-4
size: -
DNA: TGTGCCAGCAGTGACGGAAGGGGGGACTACGAGCAGTACTTC
CDR3: CASSDGRGDYEQYF

J: TRBJ1-1
D: -
V: TRBV9
size: -
DNA: TGTGCCAGCAGCGAGAATACAGGGAACACTGAAGCTTTCTTT
CDR3: CASSENTGNTEAFF

J: TRBJ1-2
D: TRBD1
V: TRBV10-3
size: -
DNA: TGTGCCATCAGTGAGTCCATTGGGACAGGCGCTAACTATGGCTACACCTTC
CDR3: CAISESIGTGANYGYTF

J: TRBJ1-3
D: -
V: TRBV21-1
size: -
DNA: TGTGCCAGCAGCGAAAAAGCCGGTGGGGGGGACCGAAACACCATATATTTT
CDR3: CASSEKAGGGDRNTIYF

J: TRBJ1-1
D: -
V: TRBV29-1
size: many
DNA: TGCAGCGTCAAAACATACACTGAAGCTTTCTTT
CDR3: CSVKTYTEAFF

J: TRBJ1-1
D: -
V: TRBV4-2
size: -
DNA: TGTGCCAGCAGCCTGACGGGGGGCGCGAGGACTGAAGCTTTCTTT
CDR3: CASSLTGGARTEAFF

J: TRBJ1-3
D: TRBD1
V: TRBV7-2
size: -
DNA: TGTGCCAGCAGCCCTTTACAGGGGTACTCTGGAAACACCATATATTTT
CDR3: CASSPLQGYSGNTIYF

J: TRBJ1-3
D: TRBD1
V: TRBV19
size: -
DNA: TGTGCCAGCAAGGGACAGGGCCATGGAAACACCATATATTTT
CDR3: CASKGQGHGNTIYF

J: TRBJ1-6
D: -
V: TRBV6-5
size: -
DNA: TGTGCCAGCGCTGGGGTAAATTCACCCCTCCACTTT
CDR3: CASAGVNSPLHF

J: TRBJ2-2
D: TRBD1
V: TRBV23-1
size: -
DNA: TGCGCCAGCAGTCAGCCAGGGGGCTTCACCGGGGAGCTGTTTTTT
CDR3: CASSQPGGFTGELFF

J: TRBJ2-1
D: -
V: TRBV7-9
size: -
DNA: TGTGCCAGCAGCCTCGGGACAACTTCCTACAATGAGCAGTTCTTC
CDR3: CASSLGTTSYNEQFF

J: TRBJ2-5
D: -
V: TRBV28
size: -
DNA: TGTGCCAGCAGTTTGGGCTATACGGAGACCCAGTACTTC
CDR3: CASSLGYTETQYF

J: TRBJ2-1
D: -
V: TRBV7-2
size: -
DNA: TGTGCCAGCAGCCAGGGGACACCCCCTGGCAATGAGCAGTTCTTC
CDR3: CASSQGTPPGNEQFF